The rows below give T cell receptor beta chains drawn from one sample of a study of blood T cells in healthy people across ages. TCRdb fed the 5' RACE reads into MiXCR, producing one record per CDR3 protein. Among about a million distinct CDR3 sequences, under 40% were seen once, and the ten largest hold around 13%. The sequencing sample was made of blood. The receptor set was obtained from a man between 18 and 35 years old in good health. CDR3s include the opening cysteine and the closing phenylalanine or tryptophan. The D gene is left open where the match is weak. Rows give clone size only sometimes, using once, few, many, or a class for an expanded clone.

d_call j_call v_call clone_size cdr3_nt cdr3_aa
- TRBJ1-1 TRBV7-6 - TGTGCCAGCAGCACCACCCCAAATGCGAACACTGAAGCTTTCTTT CASSTTPNANTEAFF
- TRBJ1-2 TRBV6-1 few TGTGCCAGCAGTGAAATGGTGGCAGGAGGTGGCTACACCTTC CASSEMVAGGGYTF
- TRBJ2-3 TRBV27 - TGTGCCATTAGGCGCGGGGCAAGCACAGATACGCAGTATTTT CAIRRGASTDTQYF
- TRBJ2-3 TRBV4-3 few TGCGCCAGCAGCCAAGATCTGTACAGCACAGATACGCAGTATTTT CASSQDLYSTDTQYF
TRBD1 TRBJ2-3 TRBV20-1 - TGCAGTGCTAGAGACACGGGACAGGGGTTCACAGATACGCAGTATTTT CSARDTGQGFTDTQYF
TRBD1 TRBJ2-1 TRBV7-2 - TGTGCCAGCAGCTTAGCGACAGGGATATACAATGAGCAGTTCTTC CASSLATGIYNEQFF
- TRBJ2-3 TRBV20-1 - TGCAGTGCTCCACGGGACCACCACACAGATACGCAGTATTTT CSAPRDHHTDTQYF
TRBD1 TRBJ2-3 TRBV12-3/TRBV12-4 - TGTGCCAGCGGTTTATTGGGACAGAAGATAGATACGCAGTATTTT CASGLLGQKIDTQYF
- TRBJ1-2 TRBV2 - TGTGCCAGCAGTCAAGCGGGGCTGGGCACCTTC CASSQAGLGTF
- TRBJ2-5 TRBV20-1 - TGCAGTGCTAGACCGAATACAGAGACCCAGTACTTC CSARPNTETQYF
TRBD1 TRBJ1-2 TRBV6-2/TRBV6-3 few TGTGCCAGCAGGCCATACAGGGGAGGCTACACCTTC CASRPYRGGYTF
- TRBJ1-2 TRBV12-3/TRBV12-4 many TGTGCCAGCAGTTTAACGCTCGGACAGTTTAACTATGGCTACACCTTC CASSLTLGQFNYGYTF
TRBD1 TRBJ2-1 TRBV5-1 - TGCGCCAGCAGCTCGGGACAGGGGGACTCCAATGAGCAGTTCTTC CASSSGQGDSNEQFF
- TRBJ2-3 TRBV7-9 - TGTGCCAGCAGCCGTCGAGACTCGCAGTATTTT CASSRRDSQYF
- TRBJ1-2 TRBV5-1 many TGCGCCAGCAGCGTGTCTCATACAGCTGATGGCTACACCTTC CASSVSHTADGYTF
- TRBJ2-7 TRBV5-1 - TGCGTCAGCAGCTCTCATCAGGACAGCTACGAGCAGTACTTC CVSSSHQDSYEQYF
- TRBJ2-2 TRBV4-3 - TGCGTCAGCAGCCAAGATCAGGGGAAGGTCACCGGGGAGCTGTTTTTT CVSSQDQGKVTGELFF
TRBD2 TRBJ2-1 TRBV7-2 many TGTGCCAGCAGACCCCGTAGCGGGGGCCGCTACAATGAGCAGTTCTTC CASRPRSGGRYNEQFF
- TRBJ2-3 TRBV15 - TGTGCCACCAGCAGAGAGGCTATTTTCGCGGATACGCAGTATTTT CATSREAIFADTQYF
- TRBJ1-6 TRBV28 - TGTGCCAGCAGCCGCGGCAGGGCCAATTCACCCCTCCACTTT CASSRGRANSPLHF
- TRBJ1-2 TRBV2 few TGTGCCAGCAGTGTCAGGGGTTTCAGGCAGAAGGGCTACACCTTC CASSVRGFRQKGYTF
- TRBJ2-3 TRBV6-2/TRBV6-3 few TGTGCCAGCAGTTACTATGCGCAGGGCGTCTTCACAGATACGCAGTATTTT CASSYYAQGVFTDTQYF
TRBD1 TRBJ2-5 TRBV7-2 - TGTGCCAGCAACTACATAGACAGGGGCGAGCAAGAGACCCAGTACTTC CASNYIDRGEQETQYF
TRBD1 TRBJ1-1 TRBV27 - TGTGCCAGCAGGTCCGGGACAGGGGGTGGGTCTGAAGCTTTCTTT CASRSGTGGGSEAFF
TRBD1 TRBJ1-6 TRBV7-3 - TGTGCCAGCAGCCTAGACGGACAGGCAGCTAATTCACCCCTCCACTTT CASSLDGQAANSPLHF
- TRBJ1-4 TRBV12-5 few TGTGCTAGTGGTTTGTGGGGGATCGGTGAAAAACTGTTTTTT CASGLWGIGEKLFF
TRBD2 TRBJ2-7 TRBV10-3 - TGTGCCATCAGTGAGGCGGGAGCGGAGCAGTACTTC CAISEAGAEQYF
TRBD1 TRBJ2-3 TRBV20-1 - TGCAGTGCTACCATCCTGAGGGGACAGTCCACAGATACGCAGTATTTT CSATILRGQSTDTQYF
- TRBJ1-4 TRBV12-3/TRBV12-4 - TGTGCCAGCGGTCCGGGAGCTTCTAATGAAAAACTGTTTTTT CASGPGASNEKLFF
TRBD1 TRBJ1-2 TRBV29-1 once TGCAGCGTTGTTGGACAGGGGGCGCTTGGAAACTATGGCTACACCTTC CSVVGQGALGNYGYTF
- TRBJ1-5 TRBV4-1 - TGCGCCAGCAGCCTACAGGTACTCAATCAGCCCCAGCATTTT CASSLQVLNQPQHF
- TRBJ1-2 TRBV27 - TGTGCCAGCAGCCAGAGAGGGACCGTCTATGGCTACACCTTC CASSQRGTVYGYTF
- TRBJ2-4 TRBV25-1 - TGTGCCAGCAGTGCGGTGCGGGGACGGGACATTCAGTACTTC CASSAVRGRDIQYF
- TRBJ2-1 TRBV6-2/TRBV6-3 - TGTGCCAGCAGGCGGGACAAGGAGCAGTTCTTC CASRRDKEQFF
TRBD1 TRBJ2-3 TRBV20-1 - TGCAGTGCTACCGGACAGGGATGGGCAGATACGCAGTATTTT CSATGQGWADTQYF
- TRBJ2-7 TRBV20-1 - TGCAGTGCTAGGGGAAGGAGTCACGAGCAGTACTTC CSARGRSHEQYF
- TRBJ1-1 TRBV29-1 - TGCAGCGTTGAACGGAGGGTACAGACTGAAGCTTTCTTT CSVERRVQTEAFF
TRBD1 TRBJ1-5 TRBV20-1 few TGCAGTGCTTTGGGGGACAGAAATCAGCCCCAGCATTTT CSALGDRNQPQHF
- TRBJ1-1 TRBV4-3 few TGCGCCAGCAGCCAAGTTACCGACACTGAAGCTTTCTTT CASSQVTDTEAFF
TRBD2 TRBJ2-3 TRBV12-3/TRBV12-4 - TGTGCCAGCAGATTGCGGGAGGATACGCAGTATTTT CASRLREDTQYF
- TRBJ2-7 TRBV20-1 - TGCAGTGCTAGGGGGGCGGAACACTACGAGCAGTACTTC CSARGAEHYEQYF
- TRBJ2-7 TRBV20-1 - TGCAGTGCTAGAGATTCTGTGTTGGGGAATACCTACGAGCAGTACTTC CSARDSVLGNTYEQYF
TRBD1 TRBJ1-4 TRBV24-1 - TGTGCCACCAGTGAACCTGACAGGGTTAATGAAAAACTGTTTTTT CATSEPDRVNEKLFF
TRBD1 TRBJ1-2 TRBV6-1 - TGTGCCAGCAGTGAAGTACAGGGGCCGAACTATGGCTACACCTTC CASSEVQGPNYGYTF
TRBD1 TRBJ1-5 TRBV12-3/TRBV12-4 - TGTGCCAGCAGCCTTGACAGGGCTGATAGGGCCCAGCATTTT CASSLDRADRAQHF
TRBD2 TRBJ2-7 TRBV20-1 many TGCAGTGCTAGGAAATCTAGCGGGGGTAGCTCCTACGAGCAGTACTTC CSARKSSGGSSYEQYF
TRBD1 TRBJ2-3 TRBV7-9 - TGTGCCAGCAGCCCCCGGACAGGGTATTTTGGCACAGATACGCAGTATTTT CASSPRTGYFGTDTQYF
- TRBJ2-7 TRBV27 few TGTGCCAGCAGTGTATCAATGGGGAACGAGCAGTACTTC CASSVSMGNEQYF
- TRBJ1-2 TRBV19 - TGTGCCAGCAGCAGACAGAAAAACTATGGCTACACCTTC CASSRQKNYGYTF
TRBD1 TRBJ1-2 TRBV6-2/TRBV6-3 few TGTGCCAGCAGTTACCTGGACCCGGGACAGGGGGACTTTAACTATGGCTACACCTTC CASSYLDPGQGDFNYGYTF
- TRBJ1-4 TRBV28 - TGTGCCAGCGGTCAAGCAGGGGCAACTAATGAAAAACTGTTTTTT CASGQAGATNEKLFF
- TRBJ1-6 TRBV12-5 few TGTGCTAGTGGTTTGGTACTGAGTTCACCCCTCCACTTT CASGLVLSSPLHF